The 27 T cell receptor beta chains below were found in one sample sequenced in a study of CD8+CD57+ T cells in acquired aplastic anemia. Genomic DNA provided the template from which TCR beta VDJ and CDR3 profiles were obtained. TCRdb re-called the reads with MiXCR, one entry per CDR3 protein. The table records roughly 420,000 distinct CDR3 sequences, about two thirds of them present only once. Sequenced material: sorted CD4+, CD8+, or CD8+CD57+ T cells (not recorded which) from PBMCs. These receptors were obtained from a human donor in good health, serving as a control.

The chain employs TRBV7-9 and TRBJ1-2; D gene uncertain. Deletions cut 5 bases from V and 5 bases from J, with 15 bases between. Germline V lookup: CDR1 SEHNR, CDR2 FQNEAQ (reference sequence). This CDR3 has 14 amino acids. The CDR3 is CASSTNSASYGYTF. CDR3 bases: TGTGCCAGCAGCACAAACAGCGCTAGTTATGGCTACACCTTC.

This clonotype was observed a single time. The V gene is TRBV9, the J gene TRBJ1-4; no definite D call. The V end lost 4 bases, the J end lost 14 bases, and 18 bases lay between the germline ends. This CDR3 region has 13 residues. Germline CDR1 is SGDLS and CDR2 is YYNGEE. In DNA, the CDR3 is TGTGCCAGCAGCTTTTACGCGAGAGAAACCCTGTTTTTT. Protein sequence: CASSFYARETLFF.

This chain connects TRBV6-6 to TRBJ1-1, with TRBD1 matching 7 bases. The germline CDR1 and CDR2 sequences are MNHNY and SVGAGI (reference sequence). The CDR3 sequence is 14 residues long. J lost 1 base, V lost 6 bases, and 5 bases had no gene match. CDR3 loop: CASSDRDRNTEAFF. The CDR3 bases are TGTGCCAGCAGCGACCGGGACAGGAACACTGAAGCTTTCTTT.

As regards this clonotype: Relative to the germline gene, one junction end is altered; a read error may explain this. The chain couples TRBV9 to TRBJ2-7; D is unclear. Germline assignment: CDR1 SGDLS and CDR2 YYNGEE. This CDR3 is built from 13 residues. The DNA of the CDR3 is TGTGCCAGCAGCATAGTACGAGGAAACACCATATATTTC. Residues: CASSIVRGNTIYF.

The CDR3 DNA reads as TGTGCCAGCAGCTCGATACCACAGGGCCGGACTGAAGCTTTCTTT. Its translation is CASSSIPQGRTEAFF. V usage is TRBV11-3 and J usage is TRBJ1-1; D perhaps matches TRBD1 (6 bases). CDR3 size: 15 residues. Germline V CDR1 and CDR2: SGHNT, YENEEA. Trimming stripped 4 bases from V and 5 bases from J, with 17 bases between.

The V call is TRBV5-1, the J call TRBJ2-3, with TRBD2 matching 9 bases. Germline lookup yields CDR1 SGHRS and CDR2 YFSETQ. V was clipped by 0 bases and J by 0 bases; unmatched bases: 5. CDR3 size: 17 residues. The DNA for the CDR3 is TGCGCCAGCAGCTTGGCTCTAGCGGGGAGAAGCACAGATACGCAGTATTTT. It is translated as CASSLALAGRSTDTQYF. The variable domain in full, completed from reference TRBV5-1 and TRBJ2-3, reads KAGVTQTPRYLIKTRGQQVTLSCSPISGHRSVSWYQQTPGQGLQFLFEYFSETQRNKGNFPGRFSGRQFSNSRSEMNVSTLELGDSALYLCASSLALAGRSTDTQYFGPGTRLTVL.

As for this clonotype: An end of the junction does not agree with germline; a read error may underlie this. The rearrangement links TRBV6-5 to TRBJ1-1; no reliable D call. Germline CDR1 reads MNHEY; CDR2 reads SVGAGI. The CDR3 runs 14 residues. This chain's CDR3 is CASSYRTADTEALF. CDR3 nucleotides: TGTGCCAGCAGTTACCGGACGGCCGACACTGAAGCTCTCTTT.

This chain links TRBV7-6 with TRBJ2-6; 7 bases fit TRBD2. V shed 5 bases and J 12 bases; nucleotides not matched to a gene: 19. Germline V gene sequence: CDR1 SGHVS, CDR2 FNYEAQ. The CDR3 is 17 amino acids. The CDR3, as DNA: TGTGCCAGCAGCCCAGAGGGAGGGATTTACACGGCAACCGTCCTGACTTTC. The encoded protein is CASSPEGGIYTATVLTF.

A note on this clonotype: One end of the junction is discordant with germline, which a read error may explain. The rearrangement joins TRBV4-2 to TRBJ1-2; 10 bases match TRBD1. Per the germline V gene, CDR1 is LGHNA and CDR2 is YNFKEQ. This CDR3 has 14 residues. The CDR3 DNA follows: TGTGCCAGCAGCAGTACGGGGGACAGGGGAATGATGACATTC. Residues: CASSSTGDRGMMTF.

This clonotype was seen repeatedly, ten times or more. The chain employs TRBV12-3 or TRBV12-4 and TRBJ1-3, with 10 bases that match TRBD1. The V gene end was trimmed by 10 bases and the J gene end by 0 bases; junction bases not matched to a gene: 9. There are 16 residues in the CDR3. As DNA, the CDR3 is TGTGCCACCTCGGTTAGACAGGGGGCCTCTGGAAACACCATATATTTT. This translates into CATSVRQGASGNTIYF.

At least ten counts were recorded for this clonotype. This chain links TRBV6-5 with TRBJ1-1; D is undetermined. The CDR3 is 14 amino acids. The ends were cut back, 0 bases at V and 0 bases at J, with 5 bases in the middle. Germline-derived CDR1 and CDR2 are MNHEY and SVGAGI. The CDR3 reads CASSYSRLNTEAFF. The CDR3, as DNA: TGTGCCAGCAGTTACTCAAGGCTGAACACTGAAGCTTTCTTT.

This chain connects TRBV6-5 to TRBJ1-2, with D tentatively TRBD1 (6 bases). From germline, CDR1 is MNHEY and CDR2 SVGAGI. Trimming pared 6 bases from V and 0 bases from J, leaving 11 bases between. The CDR3 is 14 residues long. For the CDR3, the DNA is TGTGCCAGCAGGGACAGCGAGACTAACTATGGCTACACCTTC. This encodes CASRDSETNYGYTF.

This clonotype was counted a few times. V and J are TRBV10-3 and TRBJ1-2; 11 bases are shared with TRBD1. Looked up from germline, CDR1 is ENHRY and CDR2 is SYGVKD. Trimming removed 6 bases from V and 7 bases from J; junction bases left unmatched: 13. This CDR3 region has 16 residues. This CDR3 is CAIRTDRGRLIGGYTF. The CDR3 DNA is TGTGCCATCAGAACGGACAGGGGGCGCTTAATAGGTGGCTACACCTTC.

This clonotype was seen many times. The genes are TRBV9 and TRBJ2-3, with D possibly TRBD2 on 6 matching bases. Trimming left V 0 bases short and J 3 bases short, with 14 bases between. This CDR3 has 16 residues. The germline gives CDR1 SGDLS, CDR2 YYNGEE. CDR3 residues: CASSVDGGIGTDTQYF. The CDR3, as DNA: TGTGCCAGCAGCGTAGATGGGGGGATTGGAACAGATACGCAGTATTTT.

The chain joins TRBV20-1 to TRBJ2-7, with 8 bases fitting TRBD2. The V and J ends lost 5 bases and 3 bases, in that order; junction bases with no gene match: 9. Germline CDR1 DFQATT, CDR2 SNEGSKA (reference sequence). The CDR3 is made up of 14 amino acids. The CDR3 spells CSAPPFGGGYEQYF. The DNA for the CDR3 is TGCAGTGCTCCACCGTTCGGGGGGGGCTACGAGCAGTACTTC.

As for this clonotype: Mismatch with germline at one junction end may stem from a read error. V gene TRBV7-8 combines with J gene TRBJ1-1, with D unclear. There are 14 residues in the CDR3. Germline values: CDR1 SGHVS, CDR2 FQNEAQ. The DNA of the CDR3 is TGTGCCAGCAGTTTAGAGGGTCGGCTATCTAACGCAGACTTT. Its protein is CASSLEGRLSNADF.

The chain recombines TRBV25-1 with TRBJ2-3; D is perhaps TRBD1 (6 bases). The CDR3 is 15 residues long. Trimming left V 6 bases short and J 2 bases short, with 15 bases between. The germline gives CDR1 MGHDK, CDR2 SYGVNS. The CDR3 region has the DNA TGTGCCAGCAGCTTTAAGACAGGAAACACAGATACGCAGTATTTT. Amino acid sequence: CASSFKTGNTDTQYF. The complete variable domain, with remaining parts taken from reference TRBV25-1 and TRBJ2-3, reads EADIYQTPRYLVIGTGKKITLECSQTMGHDKMYWYQQDPGMELHLIHYSYGVNSTEKGDLSSESTVSRIRTEHFPLTLESARPSHTSQYLCASSFKTGNTDTQYFGPGTRLTVL.

This chain uses TRBV7-3 with TRBJ2-2, with 8 nucleotides matching TRBD2. Looked up from germline, CDR1 is SGHTA and CDR2 is FQGTGA. J lost 7 bases, V lost 5 bases, and 6 bases had no gene match. The CDR3 is made up of 14 amino acids. CDR3 in DNA: TGTGCCAGCAGCCCCTTCGGGACTAGCGGGGAGCTGTTTTTT. Residues: CASSPFGTSGELFF. Variable domain in full (rest from reference TRBV7-3 and TRBJ2-2): GAGVSQTPSNKVTEKGKYVELRCDPISGHTALYWYRQSLGQGPEFLIYFQGTGAADDSGLPNDRFFAVRPEGSVSTLKIQRTERGDSAVYLCASSPFGTSGELFFGEGSRLTVL.

This chain connects TRBV6-2 or TRBV6-3 to TRBJ1-1; no clear D. The V end was cut by 8 bases, the J end by 6 bases, with 10 bases between. The germline gives CDR1 MNHEY, CDR2 SVGEGT. The CDR3 loop spans 11 amino acids. CDR3 in amino acids: CASAVAAEAFF. CDR3 in DNA: TGTGCCAGCGCCGTGGCGGCTGAAGCTTTCTTT.

The chain has TRBV4-3 and TRBJ2-2; D gene ambiguous. The length of the CDR3 is 15 residues. V lost 6 bases and J 4 bases, leaving 15 bases between the germline ends. Germline V gene sequence: CDR1 LGHNA, CDR2 YSLEER. Here the CDR3 reads CASSINTQTTGELFF. For the CDR3, the DNA is TGCGCCAGCAGTATCAACACCCAGACCACCGGGGAGCTGTTTTTT.

This clonotype has only one observation. The chain joins TRBV9 to TRBJ1-3; D uncertain. The V and J ends lost 4 bases and 3 bases respectively, with 11 bases between them. Germline loops: CDR1 SGDLS, CDR2 YYNGEE. This CDR3 is built from 14 residues. The CDR3 sequence: CASSSMGGGNTIYF. The DNA for the CDR3 is TGTGCCAGCAGCTCGATGGGCGGTGGAAACACCATATATTTT.

Concerning this clonotype: The final CDR3 position lacks the conserved phenylalanine or tryptophan, pointing to a likely read error. It is unclear where the CDR3 begins or ends on the DNA, so no DNA is shown, and the CDR3 is as TCRdb lists it. CDR3 residues: CASSIDQAGVRSGAN. V is TRBV19 and J is TRBJ2-1; TRBD1 reflects the table's D call only, with no check against the DNA. CDR1 LNHDA and CDR2 SQIVND come from the germline V gene (reference sequence). The CDR3 is made up of 15 amino acids, end residues included.

As to this clonotype: This is likely a read error, given that the CDR3 carries no conserved phenylalanine or tryptophan at its end. The DNA is omitted, as the CDR3 cannot be located on it reliably, and the CDR3 follows TCRdb's listing. The gene calls are TRBV7-2 and TRBJ2-5. CDR1 and CDR2 (germline): SGHTA, FQGNSA. The CDR3 adds up to 11 amino acids, both ends counted. The CDR3 region is CASSPGLTEYY.

This clonotype showed up many times. The chain links TRBV7-2 to TRBJ2-7, with no clear D. With 4 bases removed from V and 4 bases from J, the gap between germline ends came to 17 bases. This CDR3 contains 15 residues. Germline V CDR1 and CDR2: SGHTA, FQGNSA. The CDR3, as DNA: TGTGCCAGCAGCTCCACTCACTACACATCGTACGAGCAGTACTTC. This encodes CASSSTHYTSYEQYF.

The rearrangement joins TRBV9 to TRBJ2-6; possible D gene TRBD1, 6 bases. CDR3 length: 15 amino acids. Germline V gives CDR1 SGDLS, CDR2 YYNGEE. The ends were cut back, 2 bases at V and 17 bases at J, with 23 bases in the middle. The CDR3 reads CASSVRDINYGYMTF. The DNA for the CDR3 is TGTGCCAGCAGCGTTCGGGACATTAACTATGGCTACATGACTTTC.

This chain uses TRBV7-9 with TRBJ2-2; 8 bases match TRBD2. Germline-derived CDR1 and CDR2 are SEHNR and FQNEAQ (reference sequence). The J segment lost 1 base and the V segment lost 5 bases, leaving 0 bases of the junction unmatched. This CDR3 is 14 amino acids long. CDR3 amino acids: CASSTSGNTGELFF. The CDR3 bases are TGTGCCAGCAGCACTAGCGGGAACACCGGGGAGCTGTTTTTT.

This chain uses TRBV25-1 with TRBJ1-2; D not certain. The CDR3 length is 16 residues. Trimming stripped 2 bases from V and 7 bases from J, with 20 bases between. Per germline, CDR1 MGHDK and CDR2 SYGVNS. The CDR3 is CASSEQVSALASGYTF. CDR3 bases: TGTGCCAGCAGTGAACAGGTTTCAGCCCTTGCGAGTGGCTACACCTTC.